This TCR beta chain was identified during a study of cytomegalovirus exposure and HLA in healthy donors listed by TCRdb under 2017. Context from the whole study: According to a later analysis, the approximately 120 validation repertoires were produced on the same platform as the approximately 620 repertoires of the first cohort. The study was designed to test whether signatures of past pathogen exposure could be identified by cataloging public T cell receptors. In addition to the first cohort of 666 subjects, a separate validation cohort of 120 different subjects was used. To predict cytomegalovirus infection status, the study brought together high-throughput TCR immunosequencing, statistical association of individual TCRs with disease status, and machine learning. What the research found in general, with its limitations: The authors suggested that the approach could potentially be generalized to other disease states and immunological phenotypes. The classifier was reported to diagnose cytomegalovirus status with high specificity and sensitivity in both the original cohort and the validation cohort. Three of the identified cytomegalovirus-associated TCR beta chains were confirmed in vitro to be specific for cytomegalovirus antigens. The study listed approximately 160 TCR beta chains as associated with cytomegalovirus. All 120 or so repertoires were used to score co-occurrence in the validation cohort in a later analysis, because that analysis had no HLA typing for the cohort. A later analysis found that TCRs clustered in the first cohort also tended to co-occur in the roughly 110 validation repertoires, with 90% to 95% of cluster scores above 0. While some public TCRs were present in many individuals, most TCR sequences turned up only very rarely across donors.

The donors were included in the validation cohort of 90 to 150 subjects, a group kept apart from the approximately 700-subject first cohort. Library generation was performed with the immunoSEQ multiplex PCR assay. The study's own analysis went as follows. A statistical classification framework was developed to diagnose cytomegalovirus status using the catalog of TCR beta chain sequences. The source is immuneACCESS, and TCRdb retained only in-frame sequences with V and J called. Part of the clones is not carried over; for the studies checked, unresolved V genes explain less than half of this, and the remainder is unexplained. V and J calls and clone size are as listed in that table; D and trimming were resolved from the DNA. The sample table shows 200,000 or so clones, and roughly 82% are seen once. The ten most abundant clones make up under 7.5% of the sample. Comment on this clone: The target of this receptor is not known. No base qualities exist here, and no much larger clone lies one base off it.

Its CDR3 holds 16 amino acids, cysteine through phenylalanine. CDR3 DNA only is kept here, 48 bases in frame from base 1. According to the germline V gene (reference sequence), CDR1 reads LNHNV and CDR2 reads YYDKDF. Trimming removed 1 base from V and 2 bases from J; the gene matches leave 3 bases unexplained. This TCR was recovered from a man between 18 and 35 years old in good health and CMV-seropositive. The chain is assembled from TRBV15 and TRBJ2-7, and 12 bases in between align with TRBD2. The sample was PBMCs. The CDR3 is CATSRVGLAGTYEQYF. The DNA is as follows: TGTGCCACCAGCAGAGTCGGACTAGCGGGAACCTACGAGCAGTACTTC.